These 16 T cell receptor beta chains share one sample of origin, sequenced in a study of T cells in women clearing cervical HPV infection. The method was immunoSEQ multiplex PCR; TCRdb's version includes in-frame clones alone and lacks a portion of them. Across fewer than 30,000 clones, the top ten clones capture around 7.2% of the sample. The sequenced material came from blood buffy coat. Receptors originate from a woman between 18 and 69 years old with a cervical HPV16 infection that either progressed to CIN3+ or cleared (not recorded which).

A remark on this clone: The read comes to an end 3 residues before the CDR3 does, leaving the germline J gene to fill in the end. The rearrangement uses TRBV18 and TRBJ1-2; D gene uncertain. The CDR3 has 14 residues. CDR1 and CDR2 from the germline V gene are KGHSH and LQKENI. The CDR3 bases that were read are TGTGCCAGCTCACCTTCACTCGTGGTCTACGAC. Protein product: CASSPSLVVYD. In full, the CDR3 is CASSPSLVVYDYTF. The full variable domain, in which reference TRBV18 and TRBJ1-2 provide the parts outside the CDR3, is NAGVMQNPRHLVRRRGQEARLRCSPMKGHSHVYWYRQLPEEGLKFMVYLQKENIIDESGMPKERFSAEFPKEGPSILRIQQVVRGDSAAYFCASSPSLVVYDYTFGSGTRLTVV.

The CDR3 loop reads CASSFGPSGASYEQYF. The sequenced part of the CDR3 DNA is TGCGCCAGCAGCTTTGGCCCTAGCGGGGCCTCCTACGAG. The chain is built from TRBV5-1 and TRBJ2-7; TRBD2 aligns across 9 bases. The CDR3 end is not reached by the read, which stops 3 residues before it; the germline J gene fills it in. V was clipped by 2 bases and J by 0 bases; unmatched bases: 6. The CDR3 covers 16 residues. The germline V gene encodes CDR1 SGHRS and CDR2 YFSETQ.

With regard to this clone: Read data end 3 residues before the CDR3 end; the end is taken from the germline J gene. The chain joins TRBV19 to TRBJ2-3; TRBD2 might be the D (6 bases). Germline CDR1 and CDR2: LNHDA and SQIVND (reference sequence). CDR3 length: 14 residues. CDR3 bases read: TGTGCCAGTAGTATAGCCGGGACTGGGGAGACG. Translating gives CASSIAGTGET. The whole CDR3 sequence reads CASSIAGTGETQYF.

Points on this clone: The sequence runs out 3 residues before the end of the CDR3; the remainder is reconstructed from the germline J gene. V and J are TRBV7-9 and TRBJ2-7; D may be TRBD2 (6 bases). The CDR3 is 14 residues long. The V gene lost 2 bases and the J gene lost 5 bases, with 13 bases spanning the gap. Germline-derived CDR1 and CDR2 are SEHNR and FQNEAQ (reference sequence). The CDR3 loop is CASSLSGLRNEQYF. Partial CDR3 DNA: TGTGCCAGCAGCTTATCAGGACTAAGGAACGAG.

As for this clone: Read coverage stops 3 residues before the CDR3 terminus; the germline J gene supplies the remainder. The J gene is TRBJ2-7, the V gene TRBV12-5, with a tentative D call TRBD1 (5 bases). Germline values: CDR1 LGHNT, CDR2 FRNRAP. V was cut by 3 bases and J by 3 bases, with 9 bases left in between. The CDR3 length is 13 residues. The CDR3: CASGLGEFYEQYF. The sequenced part of the CDR3 DNA is TGTGCTAGTGGTTTAGGGGAATTCTACGAG.

As for this clone: The DNA ends 3 residues before the CDR3 does, and the rest of the CDR3 is filled in from the germline J gene. The chain has TRBV19 and TRBJ2-7; D is undetermined. The V gene lost 1 base and the J gene lost 2 bases, with 9 bases spanning the gap. Germline-derived CDR1 and CDR2 are LNHDA and SQIVND (reference sequence). The CDR3 contains 14 residues. CDR3 protein: CASSIGHSTYEQYF. The CDR3 bases that were read are TGTGCCAGTAGTATAGGACATTCCACCTACGAG.

Regarding this clone: The read is 3 residues too short to cover the CDR3 end, so that end is filled in from the germline J gene. The V gene is TRBV20-1, the J gene TRBJ2-7; TRBD2 matches at 7 bases. V lost 3 bases and J lost 4; bases outside the gene matches: 6. In germline, CDR1 is DFQATT, CDR2 SNEGSKA (reference sequence). The CDR3 runs to 13 residues. The CDR3 bases that were read are TGCAGTGCTAGGTTGGCGGGAGTTTACGAG. Amino acids: CSARLAGVYE. The whole CDR3 protein is CSARLAGVYEQYF.

Turning to this clone: The missing CDR3 end, 3 residues past where the read stops, is filled in from the germline J gene. This chain joins TRBV10-2 and TRBJ1-1; no definite D call. There are 11 residues in the CDR3. CDR1 WSHSY and CDR2 SAAADI come from the germline V gene. Incomplete CDR3 DNA: TGCGCCAGCAGTGAGTATTCGAGG. Amino acids: CASSEYSR. The CDR3 in full is CASSEYSRAFF.

Turning to this clone: The read ends 3 residues shy of where the CDR3 ends; the end is completed using the germline J gene. The rearrangement uses TRBV5-1 and TRBJ2-7; TRBD2 matches at 11 bases. CDR3 length: 15 amino acids. From germline, CDR1 is SGHRS and CDR2 YFSETQ. Unmatched junction bases numbered 5, after V lost 4 bases and J lost 2 bases. The CDR3 is CASSLLAGGPYEQYF. The sequenced part of the CDR3 DNA is TGCGCCAGCAGCCTGCTAGCGGGAGGACCCTACGAG.

With regard to this clone: The read halts 3 residues ahead of the CDR3 end, with the missing end drawn from the germline J gene. This rearrangement joins TRBV5-1 to TRBJ1-4; tentatively, D is TRBD1 (6 bases). The germline V and J ends were trimmed by 0 bases and 8 bases, with 14 bases remaining between them. Germline V gene lookup returns CDR1 SGHRS and CDR2 YFSETQ. The CDR3 has 15 amino acids. The sequenced part of the CDR3 DNA is TGCGCCAGCAGCTTGGCGGTGGGGGCTAGGGAAAAA. Translating gives CASSLAVGAREK. The full CDR3 protein reads CASSLAVGAREKLFF. Drawing the rest from reference TRBV5-1 and TRBJ1-4, the complete variable domain is KAGVTQTPRYLIKTRGQQVTLSCSPISGHRSVSWYQQTPGQGLQFLFEYFSETQRNKGNFPGRFSGRQFSNSRSEMNVSTLELGDSALYLCASSLAVGAREKLFFGSGTQLSVL.

Points on this clone: The sequenced fragment ends 3 residues before the CDR3 boundary, so the rest is inferred from the germline J gene. The V and J genes are TRBV2 and TRBJ1-1; TRBD1 agrees at 7 bases. There are 12 residues in the CDR3. The germline V gene has CDR1 SNHLY and CDR2 FYNNEI. This chain's CDR3 is CASSGQGTEAFF. The covered CDR3 bases are TGTGCCAGCAGTGGACAGGGAACGGAA.

About this clone itself: The read is 3 residues too short to cover the CDR3 end, so that end is filled in from the germline J gene. The rearrangement joins TRBV20-1 to TRBJ2-6, with 10 bases identical to TRBD1. The CDR3 totals 16 residues. Per the germline V gene, CDR1 is DFQATT and CDR2 is SNEGSKA (reference sequence). With V trimmed by 4 bases and J by 0 bases, 3 bases remained unmatched. CDR3 DNA, as far as it was read: TGCAGTGCTACGGGACAGGGGAGCTCTGGGGCCAACGTC. Amino acids: CSATGQGSSGANV. The whole CDR3 sequence reads CSATGQGSSGANVLTF.

As regards this clone: With the read ending 3 residues before the CDR3 end, the germline J gene is used to fill in that end. The chain has TRBV18 and TRBJ2-7; D perhaps matches TRBD2 (6 bases). V was pared by 2 bases and J by 0 bases, with 14 bases between. The CDR3 extends over 16 amino acids. CDR1 is KGHSH and CDR2 is LQKENI in the germline V gene. The part of the CDR3 DNA that was read is TGTGCCAGCTCACCAAACGGGGGATTAAGCTCCTACGAG. This translates into CASSPNGGLSSYE. The CDR3 in its entirety is CASSPNGGLSSYEQYF.

Concerning this clone itself: From the germline J gene comes the end of the CDR3, since the read stops 3 residues before it. The J gene is TRBJ2-7, the V gene TRBV20-1; no firm D call. Germline V lookup: CDR1 DFQATT, CDR2 SNEGSKA (reference sequence). Trimming shortened V by 2 bases and J by 6 bases, and 8 bases separated the two germline ends. This CDR3 is 11 amino acids long. CDR3 sequence reads: CSARKTIEQYF. The covered CDR3 bases are TGCAGTGCTAGAAAAACAATCGAG.

About this clone itself: The CDR3 is cut off 3 residues early in the read; its end comes from the germline J gene. V usage is TRBV5-1 and J usage is TRBJ2-7, with a weak D call TRBD1 (6 bases). Trimming stripped 4 bases from V and 3 bases from J, with 14 bases between. From germline, CDR1 is SGHRS and CDR2 YFSETQ. The CDR3 has 14 amino acids. The CDR3 loop reads CASSNIQGSYEQYF. CDR3 DNA, as far as it was read: TGCGCCAGCAGCAATATTCAGGGGAGCTACGAG.

CDR3 in amino acids: CASSLNLGQRQETQYF. The CDR3 bases that were read are TGTGCCAGCAGCTTAAATCTGGGACAGCGTCAAGAGACC. This chain connects TRBV7-7 to TRBJ2-5; 7 nucleotides line up with TRBD1. The read ends 3 residues early relative to the CDR3; the germline J gene fills the gap. This CDR3 is built from 16 residues. Germline loops: CDR1 SSHAT, CDR2 FNYEAQ (reference sequence). J lost 2 bases, V lost 2 bases, and 8 bases had no gene match.